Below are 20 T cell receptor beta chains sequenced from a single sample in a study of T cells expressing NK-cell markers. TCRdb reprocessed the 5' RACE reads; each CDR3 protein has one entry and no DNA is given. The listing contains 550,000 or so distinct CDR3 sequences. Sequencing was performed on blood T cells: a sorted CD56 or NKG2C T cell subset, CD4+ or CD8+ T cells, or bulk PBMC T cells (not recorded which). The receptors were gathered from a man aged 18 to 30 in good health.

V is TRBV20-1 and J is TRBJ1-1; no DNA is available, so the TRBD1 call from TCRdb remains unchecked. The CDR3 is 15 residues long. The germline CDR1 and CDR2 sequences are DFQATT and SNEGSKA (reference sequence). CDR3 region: CSATGTGNPNTEAFF.

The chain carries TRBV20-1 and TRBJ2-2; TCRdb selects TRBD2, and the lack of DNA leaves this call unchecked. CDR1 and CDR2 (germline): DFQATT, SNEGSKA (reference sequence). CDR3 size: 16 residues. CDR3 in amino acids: CSAWGLARANTGELFF.

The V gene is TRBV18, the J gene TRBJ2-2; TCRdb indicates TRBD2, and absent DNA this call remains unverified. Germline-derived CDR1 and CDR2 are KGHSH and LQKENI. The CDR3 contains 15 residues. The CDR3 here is CASSPSSQGPGELFF.

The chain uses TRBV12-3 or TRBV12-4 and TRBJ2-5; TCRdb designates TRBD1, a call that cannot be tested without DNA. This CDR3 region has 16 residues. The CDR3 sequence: CASNRRGAVEYETQYF.

CDR3 protein: CASSLDRQGSYNEQFF. The chain has TRBV5-6 and TRBJ2-1. The germline V gene has CDR1 SGHDT and CDR2 YYEEEE. CDR3 size: 16 residues.

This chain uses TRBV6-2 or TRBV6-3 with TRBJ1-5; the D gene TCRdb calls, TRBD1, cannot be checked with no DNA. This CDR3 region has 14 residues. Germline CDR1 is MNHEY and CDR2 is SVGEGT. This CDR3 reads CASSQGQHNQPQHF.

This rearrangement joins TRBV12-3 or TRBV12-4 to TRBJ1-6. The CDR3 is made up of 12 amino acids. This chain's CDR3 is CASGNAGGPLHF.

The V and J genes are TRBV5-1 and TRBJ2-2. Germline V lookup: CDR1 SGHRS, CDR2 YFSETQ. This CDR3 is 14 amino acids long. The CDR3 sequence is CASGPPLNTGELFF.

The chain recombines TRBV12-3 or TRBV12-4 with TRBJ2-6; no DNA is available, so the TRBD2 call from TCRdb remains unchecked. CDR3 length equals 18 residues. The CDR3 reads CASRYTGTSGSGANVLTF.

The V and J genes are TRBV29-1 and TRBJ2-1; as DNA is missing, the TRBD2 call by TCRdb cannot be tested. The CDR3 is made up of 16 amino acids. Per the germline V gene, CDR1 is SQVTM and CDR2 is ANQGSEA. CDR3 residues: CSKETSGRGFCNEQFF.

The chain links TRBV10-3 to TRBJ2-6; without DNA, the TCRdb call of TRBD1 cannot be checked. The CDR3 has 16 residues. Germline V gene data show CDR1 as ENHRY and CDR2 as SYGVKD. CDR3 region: CAISEGQHSGANVLTF.

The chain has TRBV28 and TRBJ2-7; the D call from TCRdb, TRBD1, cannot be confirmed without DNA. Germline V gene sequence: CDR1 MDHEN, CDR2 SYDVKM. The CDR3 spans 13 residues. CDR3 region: CASRDPDPYEQYF.

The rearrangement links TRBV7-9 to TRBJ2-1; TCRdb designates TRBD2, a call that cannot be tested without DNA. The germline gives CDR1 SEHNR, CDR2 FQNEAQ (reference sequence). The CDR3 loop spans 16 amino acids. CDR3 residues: CASSSEAGLARNEQFF. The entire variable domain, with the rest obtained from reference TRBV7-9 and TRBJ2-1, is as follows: DTGVSQNPRHKITKRGQNVTFRCDPISEHNRLYWYRQTLGQGPEFLTYFQNEAQLEKSRLLSDRFSAERPKGSFSTLEIQRTEQGDSAMYLCASSSEAGLARNEQFFGPGTRLTVL.

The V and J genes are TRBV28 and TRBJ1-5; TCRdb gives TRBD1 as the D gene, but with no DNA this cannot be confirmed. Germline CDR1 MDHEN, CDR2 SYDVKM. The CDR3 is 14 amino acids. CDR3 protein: CASTLGTVNQPQHF. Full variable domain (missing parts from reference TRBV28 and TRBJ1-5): DVKVTQSSRYLVKRTGEKVFLECVQDMDHENMFWYRQDPGLGLRLIYFSYDVKMKEKGDIPEGYSVSREKKERFSLILESASTNQTSMYLCASTLGTVNQPQHFGDGTRLSIL.

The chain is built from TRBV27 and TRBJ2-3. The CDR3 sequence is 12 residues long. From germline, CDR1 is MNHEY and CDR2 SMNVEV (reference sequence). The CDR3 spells CASSLSGDTQYF.

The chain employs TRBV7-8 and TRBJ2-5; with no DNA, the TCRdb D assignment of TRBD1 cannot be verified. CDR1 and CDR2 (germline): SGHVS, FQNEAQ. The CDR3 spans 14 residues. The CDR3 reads CASSLAHGRETQYF. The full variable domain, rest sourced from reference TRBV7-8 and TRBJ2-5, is GAGVSQSPRYKVAKRGQDVALRCDPISGHVSLFWYQQALGQGPEFLTYFQNEAQLDKSGLPSDRFFAERPEGSVSTLKIQRTQQEDSAVYLCASSLAHGRETQYFGPGTRLLVL.

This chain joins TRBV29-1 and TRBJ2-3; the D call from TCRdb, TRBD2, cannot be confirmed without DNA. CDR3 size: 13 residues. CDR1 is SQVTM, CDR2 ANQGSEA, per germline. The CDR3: CSVEAGGTDTQYF.

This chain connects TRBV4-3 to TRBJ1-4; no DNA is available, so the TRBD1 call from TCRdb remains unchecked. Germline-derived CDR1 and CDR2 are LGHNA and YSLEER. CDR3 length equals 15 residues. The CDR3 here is CASSQDPGAREKLFF.

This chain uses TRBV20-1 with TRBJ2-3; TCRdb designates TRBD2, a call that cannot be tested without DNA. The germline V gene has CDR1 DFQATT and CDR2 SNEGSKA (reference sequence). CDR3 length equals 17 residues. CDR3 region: CSASLAGIGASTDTQYF.

The CDR3 spells CASSLPPAGGMSGANVLTF. This chain connects TRBV5-1 to TRBJ2-6; TCRdb outputs TRBD2, but without DNA this stays unchecked. Germline V lookup: CDR1 SGHRS, CDR2 YFSETQ. The CDR3 is made up of 19 amino acids.